This passage covers 16 T cell receptor beta chains from one sample sequenced in a study of blood T cell repertoires in COVID-19. Clones were sequenced by immunoSEQ multiplex PCR, and TCRdb holds only the in-frame ones, with some missing. The sample holds about 58,000 clones; 70% to 90% are singletons and the top ten take 6.5% to 8.5%. The sequenced sample consisted of peripheral blood. Receptors originate from a woman between 70 and 85 years old with active COVID-19.

The chain has TRBV4-1 and TRBJ2-7; perhaps TRBD1 as D (6 bases). Germline V CDR1 and CDR2: MGHRA, YSYEKL. The CDR3 is made up of 15 amino acids. The germline V and J ends were trimmed by 0 bases and 2 bases, with 11 bases remaining between them. CDR3 residues: CASSQEGDTPYEQYF. The CDR3 nucleotides read TGCGCCAGCAGCCAAGAAGGGGACACCCCCTACGAGCAGTACTTC.

By sample fraction, this clone is medium-sized. V gene TRBV19 combines with J gene TRBJ1-1, with no clear D. The CDR3 is 14 amino acids. Trimming cost V 9 bases and J 4 bases, with 18 bases left between them. Germline V CDR1 and CDR2: LNHDA, SQIVND (reference sequence). The CDR3 DNA sequence: TGTGCCAGCGCATTCCCCTCGGGAGGCACTGAAGCTTTCTTT. Protein product: CASAFPSGGTEAFF.

This clone has a single count. J is TRBJ2-2 and V is TRBV19; perhaps TRBD1 as D (6 bases). V shed 1 base and J shed 4 bases, with 10 bases lying between them. This CDR3 contains 15 residues. Germline V gives CDR1 LNHDA, CDR2 SQIVND (reference sequence). Written as DNA, the CDR3 is TGTGCCAGTAGTATAGGCAGGGGTCGCACCGGGGAGCTGTTTTTT. The encoded protein is CASSIGRGRTGELFF.

The chain employs TRBV7-3 and TRBJ1-1; D gene ambiguous. CDR3 length equals 13 residues. Trimming took off 1 base at V and 5 bases at J, with 8 bases between the two ends. Per the germline V gene, CDR1 is SGHTA and CDR2 is FQGTGA. CDR3 protein: CASSLMGRTEAFF. The CDR3 DNA follows: TGTGCCAGCAGCTTAATGGGCAGGACTGAAGCTTTCTTT.

This clone has more than one count but fewer than ten. The chain is built from TRBV7-9 and TRBJ1-2, with D hard to call. Germline CDR1 reads SEHNR; CDR2 reads FQNEAQ (reference sequence). CDR3 length: 13 amino acids. With 1 base removed from V and 8 bases from J, the gap between germline ends came to 11 bases. In DNA, the CDR3 is TGTGCCAGCAGCTTAGATAGCTTTGGAGGCTACACCTTC. Amino acid sequence: CASSLDSFGGYTF.

The chain is built from TRBV28 and TRBJ1-2; 7 nucleotides line up with TRBD1. CDR3 length: 16 amino acids. Germline CDR1 is MDHEN and CDR2 is SYDVKM. V lost 0 bases to trimming and J lost 8 bases; unmatched junction nucleotides: 12. This CDR3 reads CASSLWLEGASRGYTF. CDR3 bases: TGTGCCAGCAGTTTATGGTTAGAGGGGGCAAGTAGGGGCTACACCTTC.

The rearrangement joins TRBV9 to TRBJ1-4; TRBD1 matches at 7 bases. The CDR3 has 14 residues. The junction had 5 bases not matched to a gene; V was cut back by 2 bases and J by 7 bases. Per the germline V gene, CDR1 is SGDLS and CDR2 is YYNGEE. The DNA of the CDR3 is TGTGCCAGCAGCGTTGGGACAGAGGTTGAAAAACTGTTTTTT. Amino acids: CASSVGTEVEKLFF.

The gene calls are TRBV5-1 and TRBJ1-3; 10 positions match TRBD1. V shed 4 bases, J shed 4 bases, and the junction held 5 bases outside the gene matches. CDR1 and CDR2 from the germline V gene are SGHRS and YFSETQ. The CDR3 has 15 residues. The CDR3 reads CASSPSTGGGNTIYF. CDR3 in DNA: TGCGCCAGCAGCCCCTCGACAGGGGGCGGAAACACCATATATTTT.

The rearrangement joins TRBV9 to TRBJ2-7, with 13 bases fitting TRBD2. Unmatched junction bases numbered 5, after V lost 4 bases and J lost 7 bases. The germline CDR1 and CDR2 sequences are SGDLS and YYNGEE. The CDR3 totals 14 residues. The CDR3 nucleotides read TGTGCCAGCAGCTTAACTAGCGGGAGGGGTGAGCAGTACTTC. Protein product: CASSLTSGRGEQYF.

V is TRBV28 and J is TRBJ2-7, with D possibly matching TRBD2 (6 bases). V lost 7 bases and J lost 2, with 21 bases in between. The CDR3 has 16 amino acids. Germline CDR1 and CDR2: MDHEN and SYDVKM. The CDR3 DNA is TGTGCCAGCATGCGGTCTGTGGTGCGGGGCCCCTACGAGCAGTACTTC. Residues: CASMRSVVRGPYEQYF.

The table lists this clone with a count of one. The chain is built from TRBV28 and TRBJ1-4, with TRBD1 as a possible D gene (6 bases). The germline V gene has CDR1 MDHEN and CDR2 SYDVKM. Trimming took 7 bases from V and 12 from J, leaving 15 bases between them. The CDR3 runs to 12 residues. The CDR3 nucleotides read TGTGCCAGCAACCAATGGGAGGGGGAACTGTTTTTT. This codes for CASNQWEGELFF. The variable domain in full, with the rest retrieved from reference TRBV28 and TRBJ1-4, is DVKVTQSSRYLVKRTGEKVFLECVQDMDHENMFWYRQDPGLGLRLIYFSYDVKMKEKGDIPEGYSVSREKKERFSLILESASTNQTSMYLCASNQWEGELFFGSGTQLSVL.

The genes are TRBV28 and TRBJ2-2; 9 nucleotides line up with TRBD1. The CDR3 covers 15 residues. CDR1 and CDR2 (germline): MDHEN, SYDVKM. V shed 6 bases, J shed 6 bases, and the junction held 8 bases outside the gene matches. CDR3 DNA sequence: TGTGCCAGCAGCCCCGGGACAGGGATCTCCGGGGAGCTGTTTTTT. This translates into CASSPGTGISGELFF.

This sequence joins TRBV7-2 and TRBJ1-6, with 9 bases matching TRBD1. CDR3 size: 16 residues. V dropped 3 bases and J dropped 5; count of bases not matched to a gene: 5. In germline, CDR1 is SGHTA, CDR2 FQGNSA. In DNA, the CDR3 is TGTGCCAGCAGCTTTAGGACAGGGGTAAATAATTCACCCCTCCACTTT. Its protein product is CASSFRTGVNNSPLHF.

This clone was picked up a small number of times. V and J are TRBV28 and TRBJ2-3; TRBD2 matches 8 bases. The CDR3 contains 15 residues. Unmatched junction bases numbered 8, after V lost 6 bases and J lost 3 bases. Per the germline V gene, CDR1 is MDHEN and CDR2 is SYDVKM. CDR3 in amino acids: CASRNSGIVTDTQYF. Written as DNA, the CDR3 is TGTGCCAGCAGGAATAGCGGGATTGTGACAGATACGCAGTATTTT.

The chain carries TRBV15 and TRBJ2-7; D is perhaps TRBD2 (5 bases). Germline CDR1 LNHNV, CDR2 YYDKDF (reference sequence). Trimming took 0 bases from V and 1 from J, leaving 7 bases between them. This CDR3 is 14 amino acids long. This CDR3 reads CATSRELVSYEQYF. The CDR3 nucleotides are TGTGCCACCAGCAGAGAACTAGTTTCCTACGAGCAGTACTTC.

This clone was recorded only once. The chain recombines TRBV7-2 with TRBJ1-5; 7 bases match TRBD1. Unmatched junction bases numbered 5, after V lost 2 bases and J lost 7 bases. The V gene's germline CDR1 is SGHTA and CDR2 FQGNSA. The CDR3 extends over 14 amino acids. This CDR3 reads CASSLRQGGQPQHF. The CDR3 DNA sequence: TGTGCCAGCAGCTTAAGACAGGGCGGACAGCCCCAGCATTTT. Full variable domain (missing parts from reference TRBV7-2 and TRBJ1-5): GAGVSQSPSNKVTEKGKDVELRCDPISGHTALYWYRQSLGQGLEFLIYFQGNSAPDKSGLPSDRFSAERTGGSVSTLTIQRTQQEDSAVYLCASSLRQGGQPQHFGDGTRLSIL.